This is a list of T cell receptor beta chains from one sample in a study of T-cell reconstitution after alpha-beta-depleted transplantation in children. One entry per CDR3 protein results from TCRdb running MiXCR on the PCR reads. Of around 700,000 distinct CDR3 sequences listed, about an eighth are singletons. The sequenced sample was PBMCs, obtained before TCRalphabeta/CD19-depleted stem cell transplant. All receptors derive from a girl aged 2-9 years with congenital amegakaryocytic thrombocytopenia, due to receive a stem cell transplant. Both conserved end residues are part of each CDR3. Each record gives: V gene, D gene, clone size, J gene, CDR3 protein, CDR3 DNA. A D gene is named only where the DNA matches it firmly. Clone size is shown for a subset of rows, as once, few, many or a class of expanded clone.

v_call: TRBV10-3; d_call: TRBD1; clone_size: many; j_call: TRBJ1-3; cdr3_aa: CAISESGTGSSGNTIYF; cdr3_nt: TGTGCCATCAGTGAGTCTGGGACAGGGAGCTCTGGAAACACCATATATTTT
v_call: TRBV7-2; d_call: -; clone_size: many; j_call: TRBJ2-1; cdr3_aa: CASSLGRDTYNEQFF; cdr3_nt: TGTGCCAGCAGCCTTGGTCGGGATACCTACAATGAGCAGTTCTTC
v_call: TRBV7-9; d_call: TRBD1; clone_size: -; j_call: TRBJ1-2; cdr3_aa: CASSGPSRGRVGYTF; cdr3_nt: TGTGCCAGCAGCGGCCCTTCCAGGGGGCGCGTTGGCTACACCTTC
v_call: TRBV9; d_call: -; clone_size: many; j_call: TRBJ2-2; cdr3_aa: CASSVATGGPGELFF; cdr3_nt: TGTGCCAGCAGCGTAGCTACTGGGGGTCCCGGGGAGCTGTTTTTT
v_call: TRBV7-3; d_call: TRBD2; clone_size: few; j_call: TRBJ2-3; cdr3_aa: CASSLTQRESQYF; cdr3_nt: TGTGCCAGCAGCTTAACCCAGCGGGAGTCGCAGTATTTT
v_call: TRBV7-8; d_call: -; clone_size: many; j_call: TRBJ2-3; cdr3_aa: CASSFPKEQGTSTDTQYF; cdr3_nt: TGTGCCAGCAGCTTCCCGAAAGAACAGGGGACTAGCACAGATACGCAGTATTTT
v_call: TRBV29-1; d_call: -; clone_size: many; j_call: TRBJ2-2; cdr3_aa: CSAELGTGELFF; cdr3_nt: TGCAGCGCCGAGCTGGGTACCGGGGAGCTGTTTTTT
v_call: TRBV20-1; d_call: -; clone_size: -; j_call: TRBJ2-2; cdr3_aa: CSARSRLTGELFF; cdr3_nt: TGCAGTGCTAGATCTCGGCTCACCGGGGAGCTGTTTTTT
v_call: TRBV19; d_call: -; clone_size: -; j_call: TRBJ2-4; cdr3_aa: CASSPSGMAKNIQYF; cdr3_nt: TGTGCCAGTAGTCCTTCAGGGATGGCCAAAAACATTCAGTACTTC
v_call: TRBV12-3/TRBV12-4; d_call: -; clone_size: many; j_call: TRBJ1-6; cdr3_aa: CASSLLEGSSPLHF; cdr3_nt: TGTGCCAGCAGTTTATTGGAGGGCTCCTCACCCCTCCACTTT
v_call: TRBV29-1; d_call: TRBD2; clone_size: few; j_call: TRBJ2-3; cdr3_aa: CSVREGGTDTQYF; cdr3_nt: TGCAGCGTACGGGAGGGGGGAACAGATACGCAGTATTTT
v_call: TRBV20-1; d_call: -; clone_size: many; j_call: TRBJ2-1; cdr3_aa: CSTSIPNYNEQFF; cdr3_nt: TGCAGTACTAGTATCCCCAATTACAATGAGCAGTTCTTC
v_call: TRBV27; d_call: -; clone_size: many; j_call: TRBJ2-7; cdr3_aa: CASSLSSGLFVQYF; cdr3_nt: TGTGCCAGCAGTTTATCTTCTGGACTATTCGTGCAGTACTTC
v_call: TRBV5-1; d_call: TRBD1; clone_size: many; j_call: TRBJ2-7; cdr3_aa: CASSIPGQGTYEQYF; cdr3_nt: TGCGCCAGCAGCATACCGGGACAGGGCACCTACGAGCAGTACTTC
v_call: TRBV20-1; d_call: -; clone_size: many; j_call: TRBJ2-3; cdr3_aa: CSAMEGLGDTQYF; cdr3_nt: TGCAGTGCAATGGAGGGCCTCGGGGATACGCAGTATTTT
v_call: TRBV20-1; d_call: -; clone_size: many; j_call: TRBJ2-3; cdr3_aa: CSARSGVRTDTQYF; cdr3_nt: TGCAGTGCTAGATCGGGAGTCCGTACAGATACGCAGTATTTT
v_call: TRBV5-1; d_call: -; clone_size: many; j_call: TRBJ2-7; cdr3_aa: CASSTGPVYEQYF; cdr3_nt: TGCGCCAGCAGTACAGGCCCCGTCTACGAGCAGTACTTC
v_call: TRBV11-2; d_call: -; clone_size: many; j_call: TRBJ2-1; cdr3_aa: CASSWASDNEQFF; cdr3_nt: TGTGCCAGCAGCTGGGCTAGCGACAATGAGCAGTTCTTC
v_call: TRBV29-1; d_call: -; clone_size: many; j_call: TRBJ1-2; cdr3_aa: CSVRGDGYTF; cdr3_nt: TGCAGCGTTAGAGGGGATGGCTACACCTTC
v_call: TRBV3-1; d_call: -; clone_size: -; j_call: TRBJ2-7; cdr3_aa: CASSRGQTNYEQYF; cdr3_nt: TGTGCCAGCAGCCGAGGACAGACAAACTACGAGCAGTACTTC
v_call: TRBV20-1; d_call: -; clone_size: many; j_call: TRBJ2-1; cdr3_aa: CSARHEQFF; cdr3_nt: TGCAGTGCTAGACATGAGCAGTTCTTC
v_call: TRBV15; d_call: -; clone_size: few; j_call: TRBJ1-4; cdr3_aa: CATIGGAANEKLFF; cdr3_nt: TGTGCCACCATCGGGGGGGCGGCCAATGAAAAACTGTTTTTT
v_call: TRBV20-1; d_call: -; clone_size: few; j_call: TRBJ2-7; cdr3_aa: CSARDDAGLIGEQYF; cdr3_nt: TGCAGTGCTAGAGATGATGCAGGCCTTATAGGCGAGCAGTACTTC
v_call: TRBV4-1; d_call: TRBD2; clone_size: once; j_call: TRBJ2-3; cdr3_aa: CASSHRTSGSLDTQYF; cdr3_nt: TGCGCCAGCAGCCATCGGACTAGCGGGAGTCTCGATACGCAGTATTTT
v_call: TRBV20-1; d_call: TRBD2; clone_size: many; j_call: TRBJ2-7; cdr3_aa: CSASSGRGYEQYF; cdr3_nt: TGCAGTGCTAGTAGCGGGAGAGGCTACGAGCAGTACTTC
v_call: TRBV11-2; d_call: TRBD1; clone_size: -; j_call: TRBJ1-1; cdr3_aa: CASSLVWDRRAFF; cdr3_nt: TGTGCCAGCAGCTTAGTCTGGGACAGGCGAGCTTTCTTT
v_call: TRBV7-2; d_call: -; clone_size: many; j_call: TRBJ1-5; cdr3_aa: CASSLGVQPQHF; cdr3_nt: TGTGCCAGCAGCTTAGGAGTTCAGCCCCAGCATTTT
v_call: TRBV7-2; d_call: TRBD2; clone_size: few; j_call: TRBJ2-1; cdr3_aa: CASSLSGRARNEQFF; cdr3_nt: TGTGCCAGCAGCTTAAGCGGGAGGGCCCGGAATGAGCAGTTCTTC
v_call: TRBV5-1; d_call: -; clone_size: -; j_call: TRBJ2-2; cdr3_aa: CAGSLGQNTGELFF; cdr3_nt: TGCGCCGGCAGCTTGGGACAAAACACCGGGGAGCTGTTTTTT
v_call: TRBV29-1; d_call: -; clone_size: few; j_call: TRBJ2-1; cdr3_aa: CSVEGDGLYEQFF; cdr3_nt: TGCAGCGTTGAAGGGGATGGGTTGTATGAGCAGTTCTTC
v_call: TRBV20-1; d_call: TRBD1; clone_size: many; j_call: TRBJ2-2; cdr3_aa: CSASRRDRHTGELFF; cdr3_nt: TGCAGTGCTAGTCGCCGGGACAGGCACACCGGGGAGCTGTTTTTT
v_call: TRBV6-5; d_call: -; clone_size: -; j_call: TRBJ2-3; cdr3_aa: CASSYSVTDTQYF; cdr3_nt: TGTGCCAGCAGTTACTCGGTCACAGATACGCAGTATTTT
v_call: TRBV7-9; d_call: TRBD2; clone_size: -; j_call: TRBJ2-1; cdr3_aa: CASSTGGLPKQFF; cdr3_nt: TGTGCCAGCAGCACGGGGGGACTCCCCAAGCAGTTCTTC
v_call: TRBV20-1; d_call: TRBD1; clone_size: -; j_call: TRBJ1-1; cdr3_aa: CSASRDRGLGHTEAFF; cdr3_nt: TGCAGTGCTAGCCGGGACAGGGGCCTCGGGCACACTGAAGCTTTCTTT
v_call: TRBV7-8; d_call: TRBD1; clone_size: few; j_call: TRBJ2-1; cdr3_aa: CASSGDRGQSNEQFF; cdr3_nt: TGTGCCAGCAGCGGGGACAGGGGGCAATCGAATGAGCAGTTCTTC
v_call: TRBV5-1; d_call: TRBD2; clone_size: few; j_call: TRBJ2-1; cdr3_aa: CASSKTTGLANNEQFF; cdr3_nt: TGCGCCAGTTCGAAGACTACGGGACTAGCGAACAATGAGCAGTTCTTC
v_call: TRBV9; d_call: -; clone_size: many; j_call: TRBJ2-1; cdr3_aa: CASSVGVTPGYNEQFF; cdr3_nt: TGTGCCAGCAGCGTAGGGGTGACACCCGGTTACAATGAGCAGTTCTTC
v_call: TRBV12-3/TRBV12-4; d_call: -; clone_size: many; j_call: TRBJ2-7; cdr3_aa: CASSLPSEGEVEQYF; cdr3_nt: TGTGCCAGCAGTTTGCCCTCGGAAGGGGAGGTCGAGCAGTACTTC
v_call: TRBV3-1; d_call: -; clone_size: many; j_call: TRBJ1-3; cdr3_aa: CASSQGLGNTIYF; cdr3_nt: TGTGCCAGCAGCCAAGGACTCGGAAACACCATATATTTT
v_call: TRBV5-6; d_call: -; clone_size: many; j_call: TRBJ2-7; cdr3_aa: CASSFGTSSYEQYF; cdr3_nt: TGTGCCAGCAGCTTCGGGACGAGCTCCTACGAGCAGTACTTC
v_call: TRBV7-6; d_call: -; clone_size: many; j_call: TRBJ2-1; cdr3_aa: CASSLVGWSYNEQFF; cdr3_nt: TGTGCCAGCAGCTTAGTGGGGTGGTCCTACAATGAGCAGTTCTTC
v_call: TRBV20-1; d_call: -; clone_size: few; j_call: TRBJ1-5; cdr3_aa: CSARRLGGSNQPQHF; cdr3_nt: TGCAGTGCTAGACGTCTGGGGGGCTCCAATCAGCCCCAGCATTTT
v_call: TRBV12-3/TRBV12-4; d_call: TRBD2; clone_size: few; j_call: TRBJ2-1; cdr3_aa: CASSAGTSGNIGEQFF; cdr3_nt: TGTGCCAGCAGCGCCGGGACTAGCGGGAATATTGGTGAGCAGTTCTTC
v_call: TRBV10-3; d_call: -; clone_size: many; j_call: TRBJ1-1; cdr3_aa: CAISEGDSSERAFF; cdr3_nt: TGTGCCATCAGTGAGGGCGACAGCTCGGAAAGGGCTTTCTTT
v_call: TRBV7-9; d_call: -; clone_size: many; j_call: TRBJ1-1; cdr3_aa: CASSTPGTEAFF; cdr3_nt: TGTGCCAGCAGCACTCCAGGAACTGAAGCTTTCTTT
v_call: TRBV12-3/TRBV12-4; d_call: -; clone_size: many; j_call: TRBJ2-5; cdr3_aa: CASSSPWGSETQYF; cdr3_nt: TGTGCCAGCAGTTCTCCATGGGGGTCCGAGACCCAGTACTTC
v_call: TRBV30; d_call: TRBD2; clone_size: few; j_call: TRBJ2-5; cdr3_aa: CACLLERDRGETQYF; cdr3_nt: TGTGCCTGTCTCCTGGAGCGGGATAGGGGAGAGACCCAGTACTTC
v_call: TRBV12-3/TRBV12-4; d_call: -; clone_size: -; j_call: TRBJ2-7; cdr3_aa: CASSSTAGEQYF; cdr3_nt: TGTGCCAGCAGTTCGACAGCCGGCGAGCAGTACTTC
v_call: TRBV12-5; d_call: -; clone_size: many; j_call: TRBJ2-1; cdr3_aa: CASGYPPKTGTSYNEQFF; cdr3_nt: TGTGCTAGTGGCTATCCCCCGAAGACCGGGACCTCGTACAATGAGCAGTTCTTC
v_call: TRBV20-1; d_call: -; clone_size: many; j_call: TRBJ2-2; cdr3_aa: CSARYRDQNTGELFF; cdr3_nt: TGCAGTGCTAGGTACAGGGATCAGAACACCGGGGAGCTGTTTTTT
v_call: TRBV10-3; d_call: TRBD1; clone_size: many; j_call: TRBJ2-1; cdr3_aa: CAISEQGTLPAYNEQFF; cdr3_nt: TGTGCCATCAGTGAACAGGGGACCCTCCCGGCCTACAATGAGCAGTTCTTC
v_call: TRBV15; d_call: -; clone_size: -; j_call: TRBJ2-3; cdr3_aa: CATSRDRRGQWTDTQYF; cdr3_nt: TGTGCCACCAGCAGAGATCGGAGGGGGCAGTGGACAGATACGCAGTATTTT
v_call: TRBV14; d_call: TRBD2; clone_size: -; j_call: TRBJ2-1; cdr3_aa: CASSQGLSGRSYNEQFF; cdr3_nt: TGTGCCAGCAGCCAAGGATTGAGCGGGAGATCCTACAATGAGCAGTTCTTC
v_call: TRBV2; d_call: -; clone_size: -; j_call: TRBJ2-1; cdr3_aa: CASMANLKGNEQFF; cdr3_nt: TGTGCCAGCATGGCGAACCTTAAGGGCAATGAGCAGTTCTTC